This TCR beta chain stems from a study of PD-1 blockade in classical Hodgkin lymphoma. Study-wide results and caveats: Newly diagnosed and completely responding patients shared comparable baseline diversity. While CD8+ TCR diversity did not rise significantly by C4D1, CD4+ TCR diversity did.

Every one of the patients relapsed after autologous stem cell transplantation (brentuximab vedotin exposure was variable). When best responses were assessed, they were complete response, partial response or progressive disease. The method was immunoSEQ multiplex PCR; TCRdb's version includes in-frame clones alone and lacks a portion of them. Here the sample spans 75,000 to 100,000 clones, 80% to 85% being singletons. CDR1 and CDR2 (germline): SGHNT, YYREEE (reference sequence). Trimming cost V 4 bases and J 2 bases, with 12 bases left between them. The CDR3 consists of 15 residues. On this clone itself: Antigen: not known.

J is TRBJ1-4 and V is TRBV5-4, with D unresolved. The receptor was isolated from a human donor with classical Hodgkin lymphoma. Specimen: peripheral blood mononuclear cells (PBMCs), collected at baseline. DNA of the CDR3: TGTGCCAGCAGCATCGCGGGGAGGACTAATGAAAAACTGTTTTTT. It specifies CASSIAGRTNEKLFF.